Listed here are 29 T cell receptor beta chains from one sample, sequenced in a study of blood T cell repertoires in COVID-19. Clones were sequenced by immunoSEQ multiplex PCR, and TCRdb holds only the in-frame ones, with some missing. The sample yields hundreds of thousands of clones, roughly 87% seen once. Specimen: PBMCs or T cells enriched from blood (not recorded which). These receptors all come from a woman in her twenties or thirties who had recovered from COVID-19.

This chain links TRBV6-5 with TRBJ2-3, with 10 positions matching TRBD2. CDR1 and CDR2 (germline): MNHEY, SVGAGI. The CDR3 length is 15 residues. V lost 3 bases to trimming and J lost 4 bases; unmatched junction nucleotides: 4. This CDR3 reads CASSYGTSVPDTQYF. CDR3 DNA sequence: TGTGCCAGCAGTTATGGGACTAGCGTTCCAGATACGCAGTATTTT.

The rearrangement uses TRBV7-2 and TRBJ1-1; the match to TRBD1 covers 7 bases. Germline V gives CDR1 SGHTA, CDR2 FQGNSA. This CDR3 has 15 amino acids. V dropped 6 bases and J dropped 2; count of bases not matched to a gene: 9. The CDR3 sequence is CASRRTGSSNTEAFF. CDR3 bases: TGTGCCAGCAGGCGGACAGGATCGTCAAACACTGAAGCTTTCTTT.

The chain is built from TRBV2 and TRBJ1-1; 9 bases align to TRBD1. The CDR3 has 12 amino acids. J was trimmed by 7 bases and V by 6 bases; bases with no gene match: 3. The germline V gene has CDR1 SNHLY and CDR2 FYNNEI. CDR3 in amino acids: CASRGTGNEAFF. CDR3 nucleotide sequence: TGTGCCAGCAGGGGGACAGGGAATGAAGCTTTCTTT. Combining the CDR3 with reference TRBV2 and TRBJ1-1 gives the whole variable domain EPEVTQTPSHQVTQMGQEVILRCVPISNHLYFYWYRQILGQKVEFLVSFYNNEISEKSEIFDDQFSVERPDGSNFTLKIRSTKLEDSAMYFCASRGTGNEAFFGQGTRLTVV.

The V call is TRBV3-1 (or the pseudogene TRBV3-2), the J call TRBJ1-3; D gene uncertain. Per the germline V gene, CDR1 is LGHDT and CDR2 is YNNKEL (reference sequence). This CDR3 spans 14 amino acids. V lost 5 bases and J 0 bases, leaving 8 bases between the germline ends. The CDR3 DNA reads as TGTGCCAGCAGCGAAACATTCTCTGGAAACACCATATATTTT. As protein: CASSETFSGNTIYF.

V gene TRBV13 combines with J gene TRBJ2-4, with 8 bases fitting TRBD2. CDR1 is PRHDT, CDR2 FYEKMQ, per germline (reference sequence). The trim removed 2 bases at V and 0 bases at J, leaving 9 bases unmatched. This CDR3 comprises 18 residues. The CDR3, as DNA: TGTGCCAGCAGCTTAAGGGCGGGGGGCCTTTTAGCCAAAAACATTCAGTACTTC. This codes for CASSLRAGGLLAKNIQYF.

V is TRBV9 and J is TRBJ1-5; TRBD1 aligns across 7 bases. Germline CDR1 SGDLS, CDR2 YYNGEE. V trimming: 0 bases; J trimming: 3 bases; junction bases outside the gene matches: 3. The CDR3 contains 15 residues. CDR3 amino acids: CASSVDGQVNQPQHF. DNA of the CDR3: TGTGCCAGCAGCGTAGACGGACAGGTCAATCAGCCCCAGCATTTT.

J is TRBJ2-1 and V is TRBV7-8; 12 bases match TRBD1. This CDR3 has 16 residues. Germline CDR1 and CDR2: SGHVS and FQNEAQ. J was trimmed by 7 bases and V by 4 bases; bases with no gene match: 8. In DNA form, the CDR3 reads TGTGCCAGCAGCTCCCCGGGACAGGGGGCTGGGAATGAGCAGTTCTTC. Protein product: CASSSPGQGAGNEQFF.

This CDR3 is CASSLAGGPSVEQYF. DNA of the CDR3: TGTGCCAGCAGTTTAGCGGGAGGGCCTTCCGTCGAGCAGTACTTC. The V call is TRBV28, the J call TRBJ2-7; TRBD2 agrees at 9 bases. Germline trimming cut 2 bases from V and 6 bases from J; bases unmatched to any gene: 8. This CDR3 has 15 amino acids. CDR1 is MDHEN, CDR2 SYDVKM, per germline.

The chain links TRBV5-6 to TRBJ2-2, with D unclear. The V end was cut by 0 bases, the J end by 0 bases, with 6 bases between. This CDR3 is built from 15 residues. Per the germline V gene, CDR1 is SGHDT and CDR2 is YYEEEE. The DNA of the CDR3 is TGTGCCAGCAGCTTGGCTCAGGCGAACACCGGGGAGCTGTTTTTT. The encoded protein is CASSLAQANTGELFF.

The chain carries TRBV19 and TRBJ1-5; 8 bases match TRBD1. This CDR3 region has 15 residues. CDR1 LNHDA and CDR2 SQIVND come from the germline V gene (reference sequence). V shed 3 bases, J shed 4 bases, and the junction held 5 bases outside the gene matches. The CDR3 DNA follows: TGTGCCAGTAGTATTTTACAGGGGGAGAATCAGCCCCAGCATTTT. It is translated as CASSILQGENQPQHF.

V is TRBV28 and J is TRBJ2-1; D not resolved. Per germline, CDR1 MDHEN and CDR2 SYDVKM. The V end was cut by 5 bases, the J end by 4 bases, with 6 bases between. The CDR3 has 12 amino acids. The CDR3 region is CASSPNYNEQFF. The CDR3 DNA reads as TGTGCCAGCAGTCCCAATTACAATGAGCAGTTCTTC.

The V call is TRBV3-1 (or the pseudogene TRBV3-2), the J call TRBJ1-2, with 9 bases that match TRBD1. The trim removed 0 bases at V and 8 bases at J, leaving 10 bases unmatched. This CDR3 comprises 16 residues. CDR1 and CDR2 from the germline V gene are LGHDT and YNNKEL (reference sequence). The CDR3: CASSQELRSDRGGYTF. In nucleotides, the CDR3 is TGTGCCAGCAGCCAAGAATTAAGGTCGGACAGGGGAGGCTACACCTTC.

The chain combines TRBV29-1 with TRBJ1-1; TRBD1 matches at 7 bases. The CDR3 length is 12 residues. V dropped 6 bases and J dropped 4; count of bases not matched to a gene: 5. The germline gives CDR1 SQVTM, CDR2 ANQGSEA. The CDR3 bases are TGCAGCGTCGCAGGGGGATTCACTGAAGCTTTCTTT. This sequence encodes CSVAGGFTEAFF.

V and J are TRBV7-2 and TRBJ1-2; 7 bases map to TRBD1. CDR1 is SGHTA and CDR2 is FQGNSA in the germline V gene. Trimming removed 5 bases from V and 4 bases from J; junction bases left unmatched: 4. The CDR3 sequence is 13 residues long. The CDR3 spells CASSPGQSYGYTF. Written as DNA, the CDR3 is TGTGCCAGCAGCCCGGGACAGTCCTATGGCTACACCTTC.

The chain couples TRBV5-5 to TRBJ2-6, with D perhaps matching TRBD2 (6 bases). CDR3 length: 15 amino acids. Trimming took off 4 bases at V and 0 bases at J, with 8 bases between the two ends. The V gene's germline CDR1 is SGHKS and CDR2 YYEKEE (reference sequence). The CDR3 coding sequence is TGTGCCAGCAGCAAGGAGGGCTCTGGGGCCAACGTCCTGACTTTC. Its translation is CASSKEGSGANVLTF. Drawing the rest from reference TRBV5-5 and TRBJ2-6, the complete variable domain is DAGVTQSPTHLIKTRGQQVTLRCSPISGHKSVSWYQQVLGQGPQFIFQYYEKEERGRGNFPDRFSARQFPNYSSELNVNALLLGDSALYLCASSKEGSGANVLTFGAGSRLTVL.

The chain employs TRBV7-8 and TRBJ2-7; 7 bases are shared with TRBD2. The CDR3 totals 14 residues. Per the germline V gene, CDR1 is SGHVS and CDR2 is FQNEAQ. J was trimmed by 1 base and V by 5 bases; bases with no gene match: 5. CDR3 region: CASSGTTLSYEQYF. The DNA for the CDR3 is TGTGCCAGCAGCGGGACTACTCTATCCTACGAGCAGTACTTC.

V gene TRBV5-4 combines with J gene TRBJ2-1, with 7 nucleotides matching TRBD2. Germline V gene lookup returns CDR1 SGHNT and CDR2 YYREEE (reference sequence). The CDR3 covers 16 residues. Unmatched junction bases numbered 11, after V lost 4 bases and J lost 4 bases. The DNA of the CDR3 is TGTGCCAGCAGCCGCTCCCGTGCTAGCGGATACAATGAGCAGTTCTTC. Translating it yields CASSRSRASGYNEQFF.

The table lists this clone with a few counts. The chain carries TRBV27 and TRBJ1-1; 9 nucleotides align to TRBD1. The germline V gene has CDR1 MNHEY and CDR2 SMNVEV (reference sequence). J gave up 10 bases and V 6 bases, and 12 bases lay outside the gene matches. CDR3 size: 14 residues. The CDR3 DNA follows: TGTGCCAGCAGACGCACAGGGGGCCTGTCTCGAGCTTTCTTT. Its translation: CASRRTGGLSRAFF.

The chain recombines TRBV19 with TRBJ2-1; D is ambiguous. CDR3 size: 17 residues. Germline CDR1 LNHDA, CDR2 SQIVND (reference sequence). Trimming took 4 bases from V and 0 from J, leaving 16 bases between them. The CDR3: CASSTSPLRGSYNEQFF. CDR3 in DNA: TGTGCCAGTAGTACCTCCCCCCTCCGAGGCTCCTACAATGAGCAGTTCTTC.

CDR3 DNA: TGTGCCAGCAGTGCACAGGAATGGACCACTGAAGCTTTCTTT. This codes for CASSAQEWTTEAFF. The gene calls are TRBV6-4 and TRBJ1-1, with D possibly being TRBD1 (5 bases). Germline CDR1 MRHNA, CDR2 SNTAGT. V dropped 4 bases and J dropped 4 bases, with 13 bases sitting between them. The CDR3 extends over 14 amino acids.

The V and J genes are TRBV6-6 and TRBJ2-1; no firm D call. The length of the CDR3 is 14 residues. The V and J ends lost 7 bases and 2 bases respectively, with 12 bases between them. Per germline, CDR1 MNHNY and CDR2 SVGAGI (reference sequence). For the CDR3, the DNA is TGTGCCAGCATGGAGCGAGGTCCCTACAATGAGCAGTTCTTC. Translating it yields CASMERGPYNEQFF.

The chain couples TRBV24-1 to TRBJ2-3; the match to TRBD1 covers 7 bases. Germline V gene data show CDR1 as KGHDR and CDR2 as SFDVKD. The trim removed 7 bases at V and 4 bases at J, leaving 4 bases unmatched. The CDR3 runs 13 residues. CDR3 region: CATRSTGADTQYF. DNA for the CDR3: TGTGCCACCAGATCAACAGGGGCAGATACGCAGTATTTT.

The CDR3 spells CASSLVMRQYTEAFF. CDR3 DNA sequence: TGTGCCAGCAGCTTAGTAATGCGGCAGTACACTGAAGCTTTCTTT. This chain joins TRBV7-9 and TRBJ1-1, with D uncertain. This CDR3 comprises 15 residues. V lost 1 base, J lost 3 bases, and 12 bases lay in between. Germline CDR1 reads SEHNR; CDR2 reads FQNEAQ (reference sequence). Variable domain in full (rest from reference TRBV7-9 and TRBJ1-1): DTGVSQNPRHKITKRGQNVTFRCDPISEHNRLYWYRQTLGQGPEFLTYFQNEAQLEKSRLLSDRFSAERPKGSFSTLEIQRTEQGDSAMYLCASSLVMRQYTEAFFGQGTRLTVV.

The V call is TRBV11-2, the J call TRBJ1-2, with D possibly matching TRBD1 (5 bases). This CDR3 has 17 residues. Trimming took off 2 bases at V and 3 bases at J, with 19 bases between the two ends. Germline V gene lookup returns CDR1 SGHAT and CDR2 FQNNGV. The CDR3, as DNA: TGTGCCAGCAGCTTATCCCCCGGAGGGGTTAGTGACTATGGCTACACCTTC. This translates into CASSLSPGGVSDYGYTF.

The chain is built from TRBV30 and TRBJ1-5; D possibly corresponds to TRBD1 (5 bases). The CDR3 has 13 residues. Germline values: CDR1 GTSNPN, CDR2 SVGIG (reference sequence). V was cut by 3 bases and J by 8 bases, with 14 bases left in between. CDR3 bases: TGTGCCTGGAGCCGGGGGGGAGGCGAGCCCCAGCATTTT. Protein: CAWSRGGGEPQHF.

The genes are TRBV5-4 and TRBJ1-2; TRBD1 matches at 7 bases. This CDR3 has 14 amino acids. V dropped 4 bases and J dropped 2; count of bases not matched to a gene: 5. CDR1 is SGHNT, CDR2 YYREEE, per germline (reference sequence). The CDR3 here is CASSPPRGNYGYTF. The DNA of the CDR3 is TGTGCCAGCAGCCCCCCCAGGGGGAACTATGGCTACACCTTC.

The gene calls are TRBV4-1 and TRBJ2-3; 7 bases are a match to TRBD2. Germline V gives CDR1 MGHRA, CDR2 YSYEKL. Germline trimming cut 2 bases from V and 3 bases from J; bases unmatched to any gene: 5. CDR3 size: 15 residues. Here the CDR3 reads CASSQTGRRTDTQYF. CDR3 DNA sequence: TGCGCCAGCAGCCAAACCGGGAGGAGGACAGATACGCAGTATTTT.

The V call is TRBV6-6, the J call TRBJ2-2; D remains ambiguous. Germline V lookup: CDR1 MNHNY, CDR2 SVGAGI (reference sequence). The CDR3 runs 15 residues. The V end was cut by 6 bases, the J end by 0 bases, with 11 bases between. The CDR3 sequence is CASSLLVANTGELFF. The CDR3 nucleotides are TGTGCCAGCAGCCTGCTTGTAGCGAACACCGGGGAGCTGTTTTTT.

The chain has TRBV12-3 or TRBV12-4 and TRBJ1-2, with TRBD1 identical over 9 bases. The V and J ends lost 7 bases and 6 bases, in that order; junction bases with no gene match: 3. This CDR3 comprises 12 residues. The CDR3 region has the DNA TGTGCCAGCACCGGGACAGGGAATGGCTACACCTTC. Amino acids: CASTGTGNGYTF.